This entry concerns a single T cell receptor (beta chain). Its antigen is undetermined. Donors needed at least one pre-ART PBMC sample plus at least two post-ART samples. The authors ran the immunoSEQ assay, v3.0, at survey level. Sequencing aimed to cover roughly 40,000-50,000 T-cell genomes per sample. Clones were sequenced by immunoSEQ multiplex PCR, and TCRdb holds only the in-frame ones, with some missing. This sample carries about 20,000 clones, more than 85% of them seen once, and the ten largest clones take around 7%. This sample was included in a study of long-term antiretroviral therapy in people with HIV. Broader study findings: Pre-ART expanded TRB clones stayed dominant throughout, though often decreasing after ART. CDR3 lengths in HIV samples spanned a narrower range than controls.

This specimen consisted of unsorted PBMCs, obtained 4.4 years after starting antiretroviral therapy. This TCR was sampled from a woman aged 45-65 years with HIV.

DNA for the CDR3: TGTGCCAGCAGCTACGAGGCTTCTGGGGCCAACGTCCTGACTTTC. This gives the protein CASSYEASGANVLTF. The rearrangement uses TRBV7-2 and TRBJ2-6; D call uncertain. Trimming stripped 4 bases from V and 1 base from J, with 8 bases between. In germline, CDR1 is SGHTA, CDR2 FQGNSA. The length of the CDR3 is 15 residues.